The present T cell receptor beta chain was sequenced within a study of T cell changes during pregnancy in multiple sclerosis. Data came from immunoSEQ multiplex PCR; TCRdb stores just in-frame clones and leaves some out. The sample includes about 100,000 clones, around 92% seen only once; the top ten take 3.1%. Germline-derived CDR1 and CDR2 are MDHEN and SYDVKM. The CDR3 spans 13 residues. V was pared by 1 base and J by 7 bases, with 7 bases between. The gene calls are TRBV28 and TRBJ1-4; D gene ambiguous. This specimen was peripheral blood, taken in the second trimester of pregnancy. The TCR sequence derives from a female donor with multiple sclerosis, enrolled in a pregnancy study. For the CDR3, the DNA is TGTGCCAGCAGTTTATATGAGGGTGAAAAACTGTTTTTT. Translated, it gives CASSLYEGEKLFF.